The next 26 T cell receptor beta chains were all read from a single sample in a study of regulatory T cells in long-lasting Graves disease (dated by TCRdb to about 2021). The library came from multiplex PCR. Sequencing took place on an Illumina HiSeq 4000. iRepertoire HTBI primers and Arm-PCR amplification of CDR3 regions were used to construct TCR beta libraries. TCRdb redid the processing of the public reads, applying fastp at Q25 and MiXCR, and retained in-frame beta chains. Under each unique CDR3 protein, matching rows form one entry showing the most common genes and DNA. For this sample the table gives 400,000 or so distinct CDR3 sequences, of which 23% were detected only once. The biggest ten clones account for approximately 25% of the sample. The sample's time point, from its label and the paper: persistent/refractory GD, antithyroid drugs over 5 years with positive TRAb. RNA was extracted from PBMCs in TRIzol for both TCR sequencing and RNA sequencing.

The sequencing used peripheral blood mononuclear cells (PBMCs), collected when the disease was refractory, from a patient treated with antithyroid drugs. These receptor sequences come from a female donor with Graves disease.

DNA of the CDR3: TGTGCCAGCAGCCACTTAGGAGGGTCGGGCTATGGCTACACCTTC. Protein: CASSHLGGSGYGYTF. The chain uses TRBV6-1 and TRBJ1-2; D gene ambiguous. Germline V gene lookup returns CDR1 MNHNS and CDR2 SASEGT. The V end lost 6 bases, the J end lost 4 bases, and 18 bases lay between the germline ends. The CDR3 is 15 residues long.

This clonotype was picked up a small number of times. This chain connects TRBV6-1 to TRBJ2-2, with D perhaps matching TRBD1 (5 bases). Germline V gene lookup returns CDR1 MNHNS and CDR2 SASEGT. Trimming took 6 bases from V and 1 from J, leaving 9 bases between them. The CDR3 has 14 amino acids. CDR3 protein: CASRLGQNTGELFF. CDR3 nucleotide sequence: TGTGCCAGCAGACTCGGACAGAACACCGGGGAGCTGTTTTTT.

Many counts were recorded for this clonotype. V and J are TRBV12-3 or TRBV12-4 and TRBJ2-7; 10 bases are shared with TRBD1. The V gene end was trimmed by 4 bases and the J gene end by 3 bases; junction bases not matched to a gene: 0. The CDR3 covers 13 residues. CDR3 in DNA: TGTGCCAGCAGTTGGGACAGGGGCTACGAGCAGTACTTC. Protein product: CASSWDRGYEQYF.

The rearrangement uses TRBV9 and TRBJ1-2; D gene uncertain. Germline loops: CDR1 SGDLS, CDR2 YYNGEE. The CDR3 is made up of 13 amino acids. V was clipped by 4 bases and J by 4 bases, with 11 bases between them. CDR3 coding DNA: TGTGCCAGCAGCTTACATGTCGGCTATGGCTACACCTTC. Its translation: CASSLHVGYGYTF. The whole variable domain, remainder taken from reference TRBV9 and TRBJ1-2, is DSGVTQTPKHLITATGQRVTLRCSPRSGDLSVYWYQQSLDQGLQFLIQYYNGEERAKGNILERFSAQQFPDLHSELNLSSLELGDSALYFCASSLHVGYGYTFGSGTRLTVV.

The DNA for the CDR3 is TGTGCCAGCAGTCAGCGGGAGTTCTCCTACGAGCAGTACTTC. It codes for CASSQREFSYEQYF. The rearrangement uses TRBV3-1 and TRBJ2-7; 8 nucleotides line up with TRBD2. Germline V gene lookup returns CDR1 LGHDT and CDR2 YNNKEL (reference sequence). Trimming took 6 bases from V and 0 from J; bases not matched to a gene: 4. The length of the CDR3 is 14 residues.

CDR3 in amino acids: CASSSSWAGANYGYTF. Written as DNA, the CDR3 is TGTGCCAGCAGCTCAAGCTGGGCAGGGGCTAACTATGGCTACACCTTC. The V call is TRBV7-8, the J call TRBJ1-2; the D gene is possibly TRBD1 (6 bases). The CDR3 length is 16 residues. The V gene lost 4 bases and the J gene lost 0 bases, with 15 bases spanning the gap. The germline V gene has CDR1 SGHVS and CDR2 FQNEAQ.

This clonotype appeared a few times. The V gene is TRBV7-9, the J gene TRBJ1-2; D might be TRBD1 (5 bases). CDR1 is SEHNR and CDR2 is FQNEAQ in the germline V gene (reference sequence). The germline V and J ends were trimmed by 6 bases and 3 bases, with 11 bases remaining between them. The CDR3 has 13 residues. The CDR3 sequence is CASSQTADYGYTF. CDR3 nucleotide sequence: TGTGCCAGCAGTCAGACAGCAGACTATGGCTACACCTTC.

The chain has TRBV29-1 and TRBJ1-1; D is unclear. CDR1 SQVTM and CDR2 ANQGSEA come from the germline V gene. This CDR3 contains 12 residues. V was clipped by 3 bases and J by 1 base, with 6 bases between them. The CDR3 sequence is CSVDAGNTEAFF. CDR3 in DNA: TGCAGCGTTGACGCAGGGAACACTGAAGCTTTCTTT.

The genes are TRBV27 and TRBJ2-7; 7 nucleotides agree with TRBD2. V was pared by 4 bases and J by 2 bases, with 2 bases of the junction left unmatched. Germline CDR1 is MNHEY and CDR2 is SMNVEV (reference sequence). This CDR3 region has 13 residues. The CDR3 DNA sequence: TGTGCCAGCAGTTCGCTAGCGGCCTACGAGCAGTACTTC. Translated: CASSSLAAYEQYF.

The chain employs TRBV20-1 and TRBJ2-7, with 8 bases lining up with TRBD1. CDR3 length equals 15 residues. Trimming at V came to 5 bases and at J to 2 bases, leaving 11 bases not matched to a gene. Germline V lookup: CDR1 DFQATT, CDR2 SNEGSKA (reference sequence). The CDR3 sequence is CSAFLGQGRPYEQYF. The CDR3 DNA reads TGCAGTGCTTTCCTTGGACAGGGCCGTCCCTACGAGCAGTACTTC.

This chain links TRBV10-3 with TRBJ2-7, with 11 bases lining up with TRBD1. Trimming at V came to 5 bases and at J to 2 bases, leaving 5 bases not matched to a gene. The CDR3 has 15 residues. Germline V lookup: CDR1 ENHRY, CDR2 SYGVKD. CDR3 DNA: TGTGCCATCAGTATCGGACAGGGGGCTACCTACGAGCAGTACTTC. Protein product: CAISIGQGATYEQYF.

This clonotype was picked up a small number of times. This rearrangement joins TRBV20-1 to TRBJ1-6; tentative D call: TRBD1 (5 bases). Trimming cost V 3 bases and J 7 bases, with 13 bases left between them. CDR3 length: 14 amino acids. In germline, CDR1 is DFQATT, CDR2 SNEGSKA (reference sequence). CDR3 DNA sequence: TGCAGTGCTAGTTTTACGGGACGAAATTCACCCCTCCACTTT. Protein product: CSASFTGRNSPLHF.

This clonotype has at least ten counts. Here the CDR3 reads CASSLLSFPAYGYTF. In DNA, the CDR3 is TGTGCCAGCAGTTTACTTAGTTTTCCAGCCTATGGCTACACCTTC. The chain joins TRBV12-3 or TRBV12-4 to TRBJ1-2; D unresolved. The CDR3 extends over 15 amino acids. V gave up 2 bases and J gave up 4 bases, with 14 bases separating them.

This clonotype showed up just a few times. The chain couples TRBV27 to TRBJ2-4, with D hard to call. The germline gives CDR1 MNHEY, CDR2 SMNVEV (reference sequence). This CDR3 contains 15 residues. Trimming took 0 bases from V and 0 from J, leaving 6 bases between them. CDR3 amino acids: CASSLSRLAKNIQYF. The CDR3 DNA is TGTGCCAGCAGTTTATCGCGGCTAGCCAAAAACATTCAGTACTTC.

The rearrangement joins TRBV9 to TRBJ2-2, with D hard to call. CDR1 is SGDLS, CDR2 YYNGEE, per germline. This CDR3 is 13 amino acids long. The germline V and J ends were trimmed by 3 bases and 6 bases, with 9 bases remaining between them. The CDR3, as DNA: TGTGCCAGCAGCGCCCGATTTGCCGGGGAGCTGTTTTTT. Translated, it gives CASSARFAGELFF. The complete variable domain, with remaining parts taken from reference TRBV9 and TRBJ2-2, reads DSGVTQTPKHLITATGQRVTLRCSPRSGDLSVYWYQQSLDQGLQFLIQYYNGEERAKGNILERFSAQQFPDLHSELNLSSLELGDSALYFCASSARFAGELFFGEGSRLTVL.

This clonotype came up many times. The V and J genes are TRBV28 and TRBJ2-7, with D perhaps TRBD1 or TRBD2 (5 bases each). Trimming cost V 6 bases and J 1 base, with 22 bases left between them. The germline V gene encodes CDR1 MDHEN and CDR2 SYDVKM. The CDR3 loop spans 17 amino acids. The CDR3 protein is CASSYPEWAGSSYEQYF. CDR3 DNA sequence: TGTGCCAGCAGCTACCCGGAGTGGGCAGGGAGTTCCTACGAGCAGTACTTC.

This clonotype was counted only a few times. The chain carries TRBV29-1 and TRBJ1-2; D call uncertain. Germline CDR1 SQVTM, CDR2 ANQGSEA. The CDR3 covers 13 residues. Trimming pared 6 bases from V and 2 bases from J, leaving 13 bases between. The CDR3, as DNA: TGCAGCGTACCATTCGGGGAGAACTATGGCTACACCTTC. Encoded protein: CSVPFGENYGYTF.

The CDR3 region is CASSLFDSGNTIYF. The CDR3 nucleotides are TGTGCCAGCAGTTTATTTGACTCTGGAAACACCATATATTTT. The V gene is TRBV12-3 or TRBV12-4, the J gene TRBJ1-3; D not resolved. This CDR3 comprises 14 residues. Between the trimmed V and J ends, which lost 2 bases and 0 bases, there was a span of 5 bases.

The J gene is TRBJ1-3, the V gene TRBV7-2; TRBD1 might be the D (5 bases). This CDR3 is built from 14 residues. Germline lookup yields CDR1 SGHTA and CDR2 FQGNSA. Trimming cost V 5 bases and J 1 base, with 9 bases left between them. The CDR3 reads CASSDRQSGNTIYF. The CDR3 DNA follows: TGTGCCAGCAGCGACCGACAGTCTGGAAACACCATATATTTT. Full variable domain (rest looked up from reference TRBV7-2 and TRBJ1-3): GAGVSQSPSNKVTEKGKDVELRCDPISGHTALYWYRQSLGQGLEFLIYFQGNSAPDKSGLPSDRFSAERTGGSVSTLTIQRTQQEDSAVYLCASSDRQSGNTIYFGEGSWLTVV.

Worth noting for this clonotype: Since a much larger clone is just one base distant, this may be a read error. This chain connects TRBV11-2 to TRBJ1-1; D uncertain. Germline V gives CDR1 SGHAT, CDR2 FQNNGV. The CDR3 totals 12 residues. The CDR3 nucleotides are TGTGCCAGCAGCCATTGGGCGGGTGAAGCTTCCTTT. This sequence encodes CASSHWAGEASF.

Worth noting for this clonotype: Given a much more abundant clone one base away, this may be a read error. This chain connects TRBV6-1 to TRBJ1-2; D is unresolved. Germline V gene data show CDR1 as MNHNS and CDR2 as SASEGT. The CDR3 covers 15 residues. The V gene lost 1 base and the J gene lost 4 bases, with 13 bases spanning the gap. DNA for the CDR3: TGTGCCAGCAGTGAAGAAGCGGCCAACTTCTATGGCTACACCTTC. Its translation: CASSEEAANFYGYTF.

This clonotype was counted many times. The rearrangement links TRBV7-8 to TRBJ2-7, with D uncertain. The germline V gene encodes CDR1 SGHVS and CDR2 FQNEAQ. The ends were cut back, 5 bases at V and 2 bases at J, with 10 bases in the middle. This CDR3 has 13 amino acids. As DNA, the CDR3 is TGTGCCAGCAGCGGCGTCGCCGCCTACGAGCAGTACTTC. This sequence encodes CASSGVAAYEQYF. Complete variable domain (other parts from reference TRBV7-8 and TRBJ2-7): GAGVSQSPRYKVAKRGQDVALRCDPISGHVSLFWYQQALGQGPEFLTYFQNEAQLDKSGLPSDRFFAERPEGSVSTLKIQRTQQEDSAVYLCASSGVAAYEQYFGPGTRLTVT.

The chain couples TRBV19 to TRBJ1-5; D possibly corresponds to TRBD1 (5 bases). Germline V CDR1 and CDR2: LNHDA, SQIVND (reference sequence). The V and J ends lost 6 bases and 7 bases respectively, with 19 bases between them. The CDR3 totals 15 residues. For the CDR3, the DNA is TGTGCCAGTAGAGAGGGACCGGTTGGAAGGCAGCCCCAGCATTTT. It encodes CASREGPVGRQPQHF.

This clonotype was observed a few times. V usage is TRBV15 and J usage is TRBJ1-4; no definite D call. V was cut by 0 bases and J by 1 base, with 6 bases left in between. Per the germline V gene, CDR1 is LNHNV and CDR2 is YYDKDF (reference sequence). CDR3 length: 15 residues. In DNA form, the CDR3 reads TGTGCCACCAGCAGAGAGGGCAGAACTAATGAAAAACTGTTTTTT. This codes for CATSREGRTNEKLFF.

CDR3: CASSYGPSAYGYTF. CDR3 bases: TGTGCCAGCAGTTACGGGCCGAGTGCTTATGGCTACACCTTC. V gene TRBV6-2 or TRBV6-3 combines with J gene TRBJ1-2; D is unresolved. This CDR3 contains 14 residues. Germline V gene lookup returns CDR1 MNHEY and CDR2 SVGEGT. Trimming removed 2 bases at V and 5 bases at J, with 12 bases between.

This clonotype was counted ten times or more. The chain employs TRBV7-7 and TRBJ2-4; no clear D gene. The CDR3 length is 13 residues. Germline lookup yields CDR1 SSHAT and CDR2 FNYEAQ (reference sequence). The V gene lost 1 base and the J gene lost 5 bases, with 6 bases spanning the gap. The CDR3 bases are TGTGCCAGCAGCTTAGATCAGGAAAACATTCAGTACTTC. It codes for CASSLDQENIQYF.